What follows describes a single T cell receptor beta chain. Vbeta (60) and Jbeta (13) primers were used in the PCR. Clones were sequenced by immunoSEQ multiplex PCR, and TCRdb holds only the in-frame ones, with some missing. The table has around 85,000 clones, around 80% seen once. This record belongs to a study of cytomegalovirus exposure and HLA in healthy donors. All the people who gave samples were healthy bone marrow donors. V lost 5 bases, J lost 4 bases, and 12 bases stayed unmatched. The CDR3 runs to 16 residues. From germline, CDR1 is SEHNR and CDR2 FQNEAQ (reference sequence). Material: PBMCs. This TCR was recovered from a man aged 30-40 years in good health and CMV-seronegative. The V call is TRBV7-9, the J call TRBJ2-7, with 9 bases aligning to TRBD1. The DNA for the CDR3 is TGTGCCAGCAGCGCCCGTACAGGGGGCGGGAAATACGAGCAGTACTTC. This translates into CASSARTGGGKYEQYF.